These 3 T cell receptor beta chains were sequenced from one sample in a study of long-term antiretroviral therapy in people with HIV. Running of the v3.0 immunoSEQ assay took place at survey level. Generated by immunoSEQ multiplex PCR, the TCRdb table keeps only in-frame clones and is missing some. The table includes 25,000 to 40,000 clones, 90% to 97% detected once. This specimen consisted of unsorted PBMCs, obtained approximately 6.5 years after starting antiretroviral therapy. All receptors derive from a man aged 25-45 years with HIV.

The rearrangement links TRBV5-1 to TRBJ2-2; possibly TRBD2 for D (5 bases). Trimming shortened V by 3 bases and J by 5 bases, and 8 bases separated the two germline ends. Germline V gene sequence: CDR1 SGHRS, CDR2 YFSETQ. This CDR3 region has 13 residues. CDR3 DNA sequence: TGCGCCAGCAGCTGGGAGATGACCGGGGAGCTGTTTTTT. It codes for CASSWEMTGELFF.

The sample holds one count of this clone. V usage is TRBV7-2 and J usage is TRBJ2-5, with 7 bases fitting TRBD1. The CDR3 totals 12 residues. In germline, CDR1 is SGHTA, CDR2 FQGNSA. V lost 1 base to trimming and J lost 11 bases; unmatched junction nucleotides: 4. The CDR3 loop reads CASSLGTGLQYF. CDR3 nucleotides: TGTGCCAGCAGCTTAGGGACAGGTTTGCAGTACTTC.

This rearrangement joins TRBV2 to TRBJ2-3; 7 nucleotides agree with TRBD1. Germline CDR1 and CDR2: SNHLY and FYNNEI. The CDR3 is 13 residues long. V dropped 10 bases and J dropped 2; count of bases not matched to a gene: 6. The CDR3 is CATDTGDTDTQYF. CDR3 nucleotides: TGTGCCACCGATACAGGGGACACAGATACGCAGTATTTT.